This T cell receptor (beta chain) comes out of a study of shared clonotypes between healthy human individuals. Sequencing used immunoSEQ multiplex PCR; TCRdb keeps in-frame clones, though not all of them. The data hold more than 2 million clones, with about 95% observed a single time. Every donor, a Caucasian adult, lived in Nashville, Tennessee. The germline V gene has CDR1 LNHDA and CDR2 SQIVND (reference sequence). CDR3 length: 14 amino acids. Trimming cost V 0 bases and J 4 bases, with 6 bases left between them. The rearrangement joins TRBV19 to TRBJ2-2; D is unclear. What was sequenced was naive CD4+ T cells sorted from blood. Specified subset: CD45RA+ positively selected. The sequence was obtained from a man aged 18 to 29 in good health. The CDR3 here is CASSIDSATGELFF. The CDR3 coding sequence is TGTGCCAGTAGTATAGATAGTGCCACCGGGGAGCTGTTTTTT.